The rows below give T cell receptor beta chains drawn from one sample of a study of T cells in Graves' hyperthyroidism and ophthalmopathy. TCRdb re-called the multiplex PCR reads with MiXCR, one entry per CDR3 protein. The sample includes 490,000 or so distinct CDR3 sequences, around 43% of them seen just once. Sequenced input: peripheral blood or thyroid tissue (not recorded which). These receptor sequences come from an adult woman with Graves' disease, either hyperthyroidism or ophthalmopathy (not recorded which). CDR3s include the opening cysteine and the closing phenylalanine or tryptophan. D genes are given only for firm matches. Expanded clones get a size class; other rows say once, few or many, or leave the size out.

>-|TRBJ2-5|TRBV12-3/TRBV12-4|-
TGTGCCAGCAGTTTAGGACTAGTGGGGGAGACCCAGTACTTC
CASSLGLVGETQYF
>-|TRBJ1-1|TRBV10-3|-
TGTGCCATCAGTGAGCCACCGGGGGAAGCTTTCTTT
CAISEPPGEAFF
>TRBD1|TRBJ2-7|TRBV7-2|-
TGTGCCAGCAGCCAGTCCGGGACAGGGGGGTTGGAGCAGTACTTC
CASSQSGTGGLEQYF
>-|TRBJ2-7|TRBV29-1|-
TGCAGCGTCAAAAGTGGGAGATCCAGCGAGCAGTACTTC
CSVKSGRSSEQYF
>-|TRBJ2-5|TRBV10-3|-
TGTGCCATCAGTGAGGACACTTCACTCCAAGAGACCCAGTACTTC
CAISEDTSLQETQYF
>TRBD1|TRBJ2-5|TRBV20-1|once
TGCAGTGCAAACAGGGGGCGTATGGAGACCCAGTACTTC
CSANRGRMETQYF
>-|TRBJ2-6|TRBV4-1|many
TGCGCCAGCAGCTTAGGGGCTTTTCCCTCTGGGGCCAACGTCCTGACTTTC
CASSLGAFPSGANVLTF
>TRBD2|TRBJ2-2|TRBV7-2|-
TGTGCCAGCACCATATTAGCGGGAAGGGCCGGGGAGCTGTTTTTT
CASTILAGRAGELFF
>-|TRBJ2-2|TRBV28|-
TGTGCCAGCGGCGTCCAGAGCGAGATTACCGGGGAGCTGTTTTTT
CASGVQSEITGELFF
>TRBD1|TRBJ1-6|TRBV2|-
TGTGCCAGCACCTCCCTCCGGGACAGGGGCAGATGGAATTCACCCCTCCACTTT
CASTSLRDRGRWNSPLHF
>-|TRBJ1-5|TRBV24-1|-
TGTGCCACCAGTGATTTGGGCGATCAGCCCCAGCATTTT
CATSDLGDQPQHF
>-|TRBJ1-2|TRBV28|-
TGTGCCAGCAGGAACGAGGGGGGCTACACCTTC
CASRNEGGYTF
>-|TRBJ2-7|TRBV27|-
TGTGCCAGCAGTTCGTTTATCCGGGACAAATCCTACGAGCAGTACTTC
CASSSFIRDKSYEQYF
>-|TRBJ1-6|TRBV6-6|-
TGTGCCAGCAGCCCAGTCCCGGGACCTTCATCCCTCCACTTT
CASSPVPGPSSLHF
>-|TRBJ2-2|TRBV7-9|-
TGTGCCAGCAGCTCCTGGGGGGCGGGAGCGATGAACACCGGGGAGCTGTTTTTT
CASSSWGAGAMNTGELFF
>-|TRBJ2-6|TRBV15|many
TGTGCCACCAGCAGAGTTCCTTATGGGACAAACTCTGGGGCCAACGTCCTGACTTTC
CATSRVPYGTNSGANVLTF
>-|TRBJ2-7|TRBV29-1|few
TGCAGCGGCGAAGCGGTTTCCTACGAGCAGTACTTC
CSGEAVSYEQYF
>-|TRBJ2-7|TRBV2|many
TGTGCCAGCACCTTAAGGACCTACGAGCAGTACTTC
CASTLRTYEQYF
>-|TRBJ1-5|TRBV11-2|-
TGTGCCAGCAGCTTAGATGGCCTAAGAAGTCAGCCCCAGCATTTT
CASSLDGLRSQPQHF
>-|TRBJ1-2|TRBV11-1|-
TGTGCCAGCAGCTTACCCAGCGGGAAGACGGTCTATGGCTACACCTTC
CASSLPSGKTVYGYTF
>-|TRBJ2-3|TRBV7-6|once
TGTGCCAGCAGCCTAAGGCCCACAGATACGCAGTATTTT
CASSLRPTDTQYF
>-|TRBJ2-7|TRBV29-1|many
TGCAGCGTTGAAGAGCCAGGGAAGTACGAGCAGTACTTC
CSVEEPGKYEQYF
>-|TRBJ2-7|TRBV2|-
TGTGCCAGCAGTGACCAAGGACAGAACTACGAGCAGTACTTC
CASSDQGQNYEQYF
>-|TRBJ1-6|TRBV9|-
TGTGCCAGCAGCGGAGGAGGGTCGCGGAATTCACCCCTCCACTTT
CASSGGGSRNSPLHF
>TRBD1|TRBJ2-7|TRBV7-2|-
TGCGCCAGCAGCCATCTGACAGGGACGGGCGAGCAGTACTTC
CASSHLTGTGEQYF
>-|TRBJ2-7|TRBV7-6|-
TGTGCCAGCAGCTTAGGAACTTTCCTCCCTGAGGGGGAGCAGTACTTC
CASSLGTFLPEGEQYF
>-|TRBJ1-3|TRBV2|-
TGTGCCAGCAGTGAGTTTGAGGGGAGAAACACCATATATTTT
CASSEFEGRNTIYF
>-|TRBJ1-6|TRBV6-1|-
TGTGCCAGCAGACTGTCTCTGTATAATTCACCCCTCCACTTT
CASRLSLYNSPLHF
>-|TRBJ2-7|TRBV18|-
TGTGCCAGCTCACCCGGGCAGGTCTACGAGCAGTACTTC
CASSPGQVYEQYF
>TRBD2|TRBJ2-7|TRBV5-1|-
TGCGCCAGCAGCTTGGACCCTAGCGGGAGCTCCGAGCAGTACTTC
CASSLDPSGSSEQYF
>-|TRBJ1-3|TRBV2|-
TGTGCCAGCAGTGCTAATCTAGGAAACACCATATATTTT
CASSANLGNTIYF
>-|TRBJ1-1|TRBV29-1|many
TGCAGCGTTAGGGTACGTGGCACTGAAGCTTTCTTT
CSVRVRGTEAFF
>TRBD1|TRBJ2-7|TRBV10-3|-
TGTGCCATCGCAAGCATGGGGGGACAGGGTAACGAGCAGTACTTC
CAIASMGGQGNEQYF
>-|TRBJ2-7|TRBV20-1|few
TGCAGTGCTCCTACCGAGGCCGGATTCTACGAGCAGTACTTC
CSAPTEAGFYEQYF